Described below is a single T cell receptor beta chain sequence and its context. Antigen specificity is unknown. Looked up from germline, CDR1 is KGHSH and CDR2 is LQKENI. Trimming removed 1 base from V and 3 bases from J; junction bases left unmatched: 4. The length of the CDR3 is 15 residues. The assay was immunoSEQ multiplex PCR, and TCRdb's table has in-frame clones only and misses some. The profile shows 90,000 to 120,000 clones, approximately 90% of them singletons. The sample belongs to a study of T cell responses to AZD1222 COVID-19 vaccine. General study results and limits: Every sample of the repertoires postdated the peak T cell response.

The clonotype was recovered from an adult in good health. The V gene is TRBV18, the J gene TRBJ2-7, with 9 bases that match TRBD1. This specimen consisted of peripheral blood, obtained on day 0 of AZD1222 vaccination. CDR3 in DNA: TGTGCCAGCTCACCACAGCAGGGACAGGGCTACGAGCAGTACTTC. Amino acid sequence: CASSPQQGQGYEQYF.